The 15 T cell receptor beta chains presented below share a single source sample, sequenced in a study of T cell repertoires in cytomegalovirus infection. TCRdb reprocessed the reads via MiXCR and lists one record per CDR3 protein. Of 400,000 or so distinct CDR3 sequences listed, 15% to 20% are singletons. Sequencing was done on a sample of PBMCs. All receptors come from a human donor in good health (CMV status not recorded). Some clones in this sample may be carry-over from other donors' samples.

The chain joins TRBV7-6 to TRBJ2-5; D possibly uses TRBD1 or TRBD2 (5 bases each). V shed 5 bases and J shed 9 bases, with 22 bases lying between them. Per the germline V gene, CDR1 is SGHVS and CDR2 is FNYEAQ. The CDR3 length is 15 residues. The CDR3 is CASSRAGTELEAQYF. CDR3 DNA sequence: TGTGCCAGCAGCCGCGCCGGGACGGAGCTTGAGGCCCAGTACTTC.

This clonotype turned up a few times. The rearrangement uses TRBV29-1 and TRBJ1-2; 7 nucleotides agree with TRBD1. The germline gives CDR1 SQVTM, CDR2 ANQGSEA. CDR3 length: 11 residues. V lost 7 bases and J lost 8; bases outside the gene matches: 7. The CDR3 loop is CSGDREEGYTF. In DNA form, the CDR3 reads TGCAGCGGAGACAGGGAAGAAGGCTACACCTTC.

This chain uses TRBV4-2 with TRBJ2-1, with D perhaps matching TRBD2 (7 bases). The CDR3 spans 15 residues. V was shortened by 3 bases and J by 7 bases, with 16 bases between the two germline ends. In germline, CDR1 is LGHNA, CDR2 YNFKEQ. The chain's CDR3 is CASSQRGQGMNEQFF. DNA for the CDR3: TGTGCCAGCAGCCAGCGGGGGCAGGGTATGAATGAGCAGTTCTTC.

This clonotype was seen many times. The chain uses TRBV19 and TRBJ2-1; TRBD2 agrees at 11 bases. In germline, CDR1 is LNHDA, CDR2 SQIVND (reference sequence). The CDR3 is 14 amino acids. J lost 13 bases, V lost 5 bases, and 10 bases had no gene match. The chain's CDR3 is CASSATLAGDTQFF. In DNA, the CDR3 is TGTGCCAGTAGTGCCACACTAGCGGGGGATACTCAGTTCTTC.

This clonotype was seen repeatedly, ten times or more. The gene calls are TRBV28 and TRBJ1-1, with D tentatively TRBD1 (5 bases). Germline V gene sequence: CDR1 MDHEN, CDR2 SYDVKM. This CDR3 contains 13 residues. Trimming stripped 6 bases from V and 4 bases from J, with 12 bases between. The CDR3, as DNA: TGTGCCAGCAGCCCCCCCGGGGGCACTGAAGCTTTCTTT. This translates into CASSPPGGTEAFF.

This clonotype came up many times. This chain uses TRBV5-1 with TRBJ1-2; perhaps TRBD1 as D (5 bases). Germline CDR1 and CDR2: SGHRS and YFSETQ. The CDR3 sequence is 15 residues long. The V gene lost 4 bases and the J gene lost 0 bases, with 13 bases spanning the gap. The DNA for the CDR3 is TGCGCCAGCAGCCTCGGGACCATCTCTAACTATGGCTACACCTTC. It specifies CASSLGTISNYGYTF.

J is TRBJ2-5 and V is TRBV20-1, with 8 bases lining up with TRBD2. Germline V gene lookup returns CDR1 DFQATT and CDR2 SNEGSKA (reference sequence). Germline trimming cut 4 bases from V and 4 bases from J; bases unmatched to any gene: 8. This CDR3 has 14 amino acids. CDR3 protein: CSATEAGVPETQYF. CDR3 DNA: TGCAGTGCTACCGAAGCGGGAGTGCCAGAGACCCAGTACTTC.

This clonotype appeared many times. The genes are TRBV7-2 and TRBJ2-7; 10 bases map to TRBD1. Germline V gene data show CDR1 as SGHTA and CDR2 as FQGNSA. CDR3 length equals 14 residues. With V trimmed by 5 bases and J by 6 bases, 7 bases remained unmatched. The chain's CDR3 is CASSADRGRFEQYF. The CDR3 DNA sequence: TGTGCCAGCAGCGCTGACAGGGGGCGATTCGAGCAGTACTTC.

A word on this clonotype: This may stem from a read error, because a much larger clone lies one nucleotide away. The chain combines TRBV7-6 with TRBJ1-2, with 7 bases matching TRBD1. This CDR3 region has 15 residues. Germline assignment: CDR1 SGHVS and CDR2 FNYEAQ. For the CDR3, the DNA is TGTGCCAGCAGGGAATCCCCAGGGGGACGCCATGGCTACAACTTC. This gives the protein CASRESPGGRHGYNF.

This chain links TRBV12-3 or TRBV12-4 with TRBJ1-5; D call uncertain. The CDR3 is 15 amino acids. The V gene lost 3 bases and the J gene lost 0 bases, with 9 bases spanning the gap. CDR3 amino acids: CASSFSGSSNQPQHF. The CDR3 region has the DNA TGTGCCAGCAGTTTTAGCGGTAGTAGCAATCAGCCCCAGCATTTT.

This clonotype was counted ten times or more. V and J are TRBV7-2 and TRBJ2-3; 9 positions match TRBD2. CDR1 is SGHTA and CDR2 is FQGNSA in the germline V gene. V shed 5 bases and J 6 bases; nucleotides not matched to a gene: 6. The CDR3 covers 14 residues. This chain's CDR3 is CASSIGTSYDTQYF. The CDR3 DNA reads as TGTGCCAGCAGCATCGGGACTAGCTACGATACGCAGTATTTT.

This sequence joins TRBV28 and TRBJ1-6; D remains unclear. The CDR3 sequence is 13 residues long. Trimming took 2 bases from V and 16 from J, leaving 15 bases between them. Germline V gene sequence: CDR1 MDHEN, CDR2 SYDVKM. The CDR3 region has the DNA TGTGCCAGCAGTTTAGGCTGGCTGCAGGAACTCCACTTT. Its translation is CASSLGWLQELHF. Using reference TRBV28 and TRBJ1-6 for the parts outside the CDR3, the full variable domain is DVKVTQSSRYLVKRTGEKVFLECVQDMDHENMFWYRQDPGLGLRLIYFSYDVKMKEKGDIPEGYSVSREKKERFSLILESASTNQTSMYLCASSLGWLQELHFGNGTRLTVT.

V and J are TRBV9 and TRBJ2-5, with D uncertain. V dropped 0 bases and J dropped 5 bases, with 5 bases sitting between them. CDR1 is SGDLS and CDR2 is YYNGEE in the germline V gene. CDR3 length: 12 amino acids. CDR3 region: CASSVEFETQYF. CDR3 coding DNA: TGTGCCAGCAGCGTAGAATTTGAGACCCAGTACTTC.

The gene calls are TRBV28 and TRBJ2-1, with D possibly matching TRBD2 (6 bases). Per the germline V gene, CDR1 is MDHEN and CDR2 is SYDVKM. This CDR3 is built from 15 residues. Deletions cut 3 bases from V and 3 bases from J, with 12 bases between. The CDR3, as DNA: TGTGCCAGCAGTTTCAGACGCGGGATCTACAATGAGCAGTTCTTC. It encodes CASSFRRGIYNEQFF.

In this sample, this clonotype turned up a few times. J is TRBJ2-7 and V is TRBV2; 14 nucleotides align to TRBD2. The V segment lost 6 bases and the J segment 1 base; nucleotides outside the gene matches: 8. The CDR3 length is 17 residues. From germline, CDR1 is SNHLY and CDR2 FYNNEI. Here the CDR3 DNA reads TGTGCCAGCAGGAAAGGACTAGCGGGAGGTAGTTCCTACGAGCAGTACTTC. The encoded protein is CASRKGLAGGSSYEQYF. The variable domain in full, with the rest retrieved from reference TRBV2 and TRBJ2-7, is EPEVTQTPSHQVTQMGQEVILRCVPISNHLYFYWYRQILGQKVEFLVSFYNNEISEKSEIFDDQFSVERPDGSNFTLKIRSTKLEDSAMYFCASRKGLAGGSSYEQYFGPGTRLTVT.